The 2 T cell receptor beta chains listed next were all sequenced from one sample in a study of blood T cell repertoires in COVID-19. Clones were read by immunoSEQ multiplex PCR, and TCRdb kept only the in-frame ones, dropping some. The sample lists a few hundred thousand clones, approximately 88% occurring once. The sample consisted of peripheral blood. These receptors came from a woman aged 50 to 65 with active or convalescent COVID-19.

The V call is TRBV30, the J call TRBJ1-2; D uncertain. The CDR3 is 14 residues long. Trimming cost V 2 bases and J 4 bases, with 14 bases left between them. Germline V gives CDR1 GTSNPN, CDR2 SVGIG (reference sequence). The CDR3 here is CAWSPHGGSYGYTF. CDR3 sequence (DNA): TGTGCCTGGAGTCCCCACGGCGGTAGCTATGGCTACACCTTC.

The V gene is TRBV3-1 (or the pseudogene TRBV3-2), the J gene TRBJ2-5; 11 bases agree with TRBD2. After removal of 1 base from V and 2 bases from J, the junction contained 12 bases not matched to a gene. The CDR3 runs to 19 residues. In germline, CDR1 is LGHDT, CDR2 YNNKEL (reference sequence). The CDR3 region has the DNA TGTGCCAGCAGCCAAGGTAGGACTAGCGGGCACCAAACGCAAGAGACCCAGTACTTC. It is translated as CASSQGRTSGHQTQETQYF.